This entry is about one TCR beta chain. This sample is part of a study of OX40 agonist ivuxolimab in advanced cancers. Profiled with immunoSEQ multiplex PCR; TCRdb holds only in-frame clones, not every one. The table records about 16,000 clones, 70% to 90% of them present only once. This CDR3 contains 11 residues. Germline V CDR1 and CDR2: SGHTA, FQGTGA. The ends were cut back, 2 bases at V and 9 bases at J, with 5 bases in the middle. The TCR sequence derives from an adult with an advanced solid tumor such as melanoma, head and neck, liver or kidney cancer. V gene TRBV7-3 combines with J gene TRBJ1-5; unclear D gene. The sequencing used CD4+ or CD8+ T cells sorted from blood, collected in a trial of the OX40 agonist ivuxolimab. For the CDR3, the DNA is TGTGCCAGCAGCTTATTTTGGCCCCAGCATTTT. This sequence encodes CASSLFWPQHF. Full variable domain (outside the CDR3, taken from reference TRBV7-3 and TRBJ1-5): GAGVSQTPSNKVTEKGKYVELRCDPISGHTALYWYRQSLGQGPEFLIYFQGTGAADDSGLPNDRFFAVRPEGSVSTLKIQRTERGDSAVYLCASSLFWPQHFGDGTRLSIL.